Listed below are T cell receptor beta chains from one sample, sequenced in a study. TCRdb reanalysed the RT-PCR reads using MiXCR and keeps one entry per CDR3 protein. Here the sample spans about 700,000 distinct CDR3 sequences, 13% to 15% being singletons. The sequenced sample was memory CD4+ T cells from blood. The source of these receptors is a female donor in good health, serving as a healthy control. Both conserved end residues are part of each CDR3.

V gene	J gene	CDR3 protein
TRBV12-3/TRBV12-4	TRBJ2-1	CASRVVGEQFF
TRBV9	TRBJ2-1	CASSVVGQGGYNEQFF
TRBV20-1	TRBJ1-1	CSARGREGTEAFF
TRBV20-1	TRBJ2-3	CSATETSTDTQYF
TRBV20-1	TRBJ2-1	CSVAGGGNEQFF
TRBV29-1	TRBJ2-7	CSVGRGQGAGEQYF
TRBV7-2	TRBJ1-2	CASSKVRYGYTF
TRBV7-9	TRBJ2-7	CASSLMGGDYEQYF
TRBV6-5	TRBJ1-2	CASRPDSPYGYTF
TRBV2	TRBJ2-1	CASSREGGSYNEQFF
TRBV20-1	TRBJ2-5	CSARYRDKETQYF
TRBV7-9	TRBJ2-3	CASSPRGTWDTQYF
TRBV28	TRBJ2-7	CASSFQLAGGDEQYF
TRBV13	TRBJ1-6	CASHRGAADSPLHF
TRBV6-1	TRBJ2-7	CASSLRDRGDEQYF
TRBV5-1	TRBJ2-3	CASSPDGGMGTQYF
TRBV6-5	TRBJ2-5	CASGLTVQAETQYF
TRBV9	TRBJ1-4	CASSVGTVEEKLFF
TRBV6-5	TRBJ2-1	CASSYAIGSVSYNEQFF
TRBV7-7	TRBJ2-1	CASSPYGSYNEQFF
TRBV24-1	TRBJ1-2	CAVPYVYGYTF
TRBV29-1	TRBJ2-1	CSVGSWGGGYNEQFF
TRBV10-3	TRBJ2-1	CAISVTELARGEQFF
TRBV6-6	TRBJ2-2	CASSLYRASSYTGELFF
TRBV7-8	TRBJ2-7	CASSFLFGGETYEQYF
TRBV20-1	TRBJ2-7	CSAPSWTYEQYF
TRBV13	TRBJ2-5	CASSLAAVGQETQYF
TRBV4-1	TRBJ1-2	CASSLPPGQEGRYTF
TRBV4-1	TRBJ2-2	CASSHPASGRTGELFF
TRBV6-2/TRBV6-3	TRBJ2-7	CASSYSSAGGYEQYF
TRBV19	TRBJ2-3	CASSSGGDNTDTQYF
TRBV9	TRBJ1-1	CASSVSDSPMSAFF
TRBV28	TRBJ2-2	CASRSGQERWGGELFF
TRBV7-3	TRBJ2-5	CASSSGQGKQETQYF
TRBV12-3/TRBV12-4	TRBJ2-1	CASSGSGVEQFF
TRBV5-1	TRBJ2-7	CASSGSFYEQYF
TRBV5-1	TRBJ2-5	CASSREVQETQYF
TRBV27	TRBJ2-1	CASRLDSHNEQFF
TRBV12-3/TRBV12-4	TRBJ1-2	CASSFRAELNYGYTF
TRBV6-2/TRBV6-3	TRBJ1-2	CASSYEGVGGYTF
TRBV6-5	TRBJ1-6	CASSSLPPGQGARSYNSPLHF
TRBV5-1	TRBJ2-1	CASSMTSGRVEQFF
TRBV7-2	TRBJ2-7	CASSLADGLYEQYF
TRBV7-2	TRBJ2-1	CASSFWGQYNEQFF
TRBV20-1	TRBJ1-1	CSAREDGDTEAFF
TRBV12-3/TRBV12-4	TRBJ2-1	CASRRDQTYNEQFF
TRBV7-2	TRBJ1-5	CASSASRSQPQHF
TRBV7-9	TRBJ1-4	CASSWTRSDEKLFF
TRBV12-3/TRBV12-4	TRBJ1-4	CASSPQQGGKLFF
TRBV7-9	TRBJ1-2	CASSLGVGTGSYGYTF
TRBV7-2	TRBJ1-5	CASSLGGSAAGHQPQHF
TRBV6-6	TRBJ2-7	CASRITGNEQYF
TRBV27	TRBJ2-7	CASKRMGQGAYEQYF
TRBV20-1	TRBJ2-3	CSARAEGLTDTQYF
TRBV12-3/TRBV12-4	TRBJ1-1	CASSLPFVTEAFF